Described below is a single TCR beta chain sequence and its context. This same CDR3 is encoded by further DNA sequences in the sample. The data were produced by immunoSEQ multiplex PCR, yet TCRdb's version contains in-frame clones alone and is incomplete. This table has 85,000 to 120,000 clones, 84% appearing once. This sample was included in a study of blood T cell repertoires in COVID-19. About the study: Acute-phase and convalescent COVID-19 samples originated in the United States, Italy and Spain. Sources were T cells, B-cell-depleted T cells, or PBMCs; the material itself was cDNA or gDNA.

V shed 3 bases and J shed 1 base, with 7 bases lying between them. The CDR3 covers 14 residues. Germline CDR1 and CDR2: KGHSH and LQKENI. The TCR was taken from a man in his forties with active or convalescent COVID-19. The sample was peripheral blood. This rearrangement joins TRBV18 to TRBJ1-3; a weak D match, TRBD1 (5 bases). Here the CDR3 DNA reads TGTGCCAGCTCACCGGACATTTCTGGAAACACCATATATTTT. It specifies CASSPDISGNTIYF.